This T cell receptor beta chain is from a study of blood T cells in healthy people across ages (dated by TCRdb to between 2015 and 2016). As for the study more broadly: In model experiments, template switching captured about one uniquely barcoded TCR beta cDNA molecule for every two T cells. Using deep sequencing normalized with unique cDNA molecular identifiers, the study measured how TCR beta repertoire diversity changes with age. The donors were divided into four age groups: young (average approximately 17 years), middle-aged (under 40), aged (about 60) and long-lived (82). To avoid experimental bias, donors of different ages were distributed randomly across sequencing lanes. Using the same blood draw, the study looked at two additional independent replicas of 1 million unique cDNA reads for two donors, one aged 18 to 29 and the other aged 80 or older.

Compared with germline, V lacks 6 bases and J lacks 4 bases; bases without a gene match: 6. Its CDR3 holds 14 amino acids, cysteine through phenylalanine. Solely the CDR3 DNA is kept, with 42 bases framed from the first base. Via the germline V gene, CDR1 is ENHRY and CDR2 SYGVKD. Regarding this clonotype: Its antigen is currently not known. Per-nucleotide qualities are absent, and no much larger clonotype sits a single base away.

The research as a whole found: Estimates of total diversity based on one million sequenced T cells were considered lower bounds and underestimates. Bulk unsorted PBMC profiling prevented conclusive comparison of naive and antigen-experienced compartments. As age increased, observed TCR beta diversity per million T cells dropped in a roughly linear way, and a significant reduction was already evident by age 40. Compared with the aged group, the long-lived group had more naive CD4+ T cells, fewer expanded clones and increased TCR diversity, suggesting age selection. There was a strong correlation between observed TCR beta diversity and the percentage of naive T cells measured by flow cytometry. The CMV infection status of donors was not known, potentially confounding age-related changes in expanded clonotypes.

Library creation used 5' RACE. The sequencing machine was an Illumina HiSeq 2500. A second PCR of about 6 to 11 cycles was performed with a sample-barcoded 5' primer and a J-beta primer mix. Each TCR beta cDNA molecule received a unique molecular identifier from a template-switch 5' adaptor carrying 12 random nucleotides. Each sample yielded at least 2.5 million CDR3-containing paired-end reads. First-strand cDNA was synthesized from all RNA with the Mint cDNA synthesis kit, primed by a TRBC-specific oligonucleotide. All cDNA was treated with uracil-DNA glycosylase and then went through a first 18-cycle PCR with the universal primers M1SS and BC2_uni_R. Per the authors' processing: Normalization of each sample was performed by random selection of 1 million high-quality reads, each carrying a distinct molecular identifier. Instead of being binned into consensus sequences, reads that shared molecular identifiers were thrown out. MiTCR, set to a Q25 quality threshold and the strictest error-elimination algorithm, was used for CDR3 identification, clonotype clustering and error correction. A nonparametric unseen species model with Euler transformation was used to estimate a lower bound on total TCR beta diversity. TCRdb trimmed public reads at Q25 via fastp, called clones via MiXCR and kept in-frame beta chains. Entries that share a CDR3 protein sequence are merged under the most common genes and DNA. Clone size and V and J calls follow TCRdb, not the original study. The table for this sample lists 790,000 or so distinct CDR3 sequences; about 45% of them were counted only once. Around a sixth of the sample goes to the ten largest clones.

Donors were a few dozen systemically healthy Caucasian individuals from Russia aged roughly 6 to 100 years. Each donor gave around 9 milliliters of peripheral blood, collected into EDTA-treated Vacutainer tubes. Ficoll-Paque density-gradient centrifugation was used to isolate PBMCs, with at least 6.5 million per sample. Trizol reagent was used to extract total RNA from the PBMCs, yielding at least 6 micrograms per sample. For every donor, an aliquot of PBMCs went through flow cytometry to measure the percentages of naive CD45RAhigh/CD27high T cells. The source of this sequence is a man of 80 years or more in good health. The sequenced sample consisted of blood. The V and J genes are TRBV10-3 and TRBJ1-5; 7 bases in the junction line up with TRBD1. The CDR3 region: CAIRAGTENQPQHF. The DNA reads TGTGCCATCAGGGCCGGGACAGAGAATCAGCCCCAGCATTTT.